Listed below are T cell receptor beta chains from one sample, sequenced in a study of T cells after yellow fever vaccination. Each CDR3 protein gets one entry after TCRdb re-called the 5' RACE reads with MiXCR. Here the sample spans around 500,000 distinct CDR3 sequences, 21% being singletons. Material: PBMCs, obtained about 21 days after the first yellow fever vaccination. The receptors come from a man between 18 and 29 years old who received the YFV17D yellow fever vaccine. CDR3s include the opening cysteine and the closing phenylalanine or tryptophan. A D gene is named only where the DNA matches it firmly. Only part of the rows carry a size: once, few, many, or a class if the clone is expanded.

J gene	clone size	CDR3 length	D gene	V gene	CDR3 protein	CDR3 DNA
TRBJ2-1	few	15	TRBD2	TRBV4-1	CASSQDSGGDDEQFF	TGCGCCAGCAGCCAGGATAGCGGGGGGGATGATGAGCAGTTCTTC
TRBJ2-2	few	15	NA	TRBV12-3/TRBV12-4	CASLYGGPNTGELFF	TGTGCCAGCCTCTATGGAGGGCCGAACACCGGGGAGCTGTTTTTT
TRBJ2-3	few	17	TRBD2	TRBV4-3	CASSQQWTSPGPDTQYF	TGCGCCAGCAGCCAACAGTGGACTAGCCCGGGTCCAGATACGCAGTATTTT
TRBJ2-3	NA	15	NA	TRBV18	CASSPRSSSTDTQYF	TGTGCCAGCTCACCACGGAGTTCTAGCACAGATACGCAGTATTTT
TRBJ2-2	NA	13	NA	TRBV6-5	CASSYYLTGELFF	TGTGCCAGCAGTTACTATCTAACCGGGGAGCTGTTTTTT
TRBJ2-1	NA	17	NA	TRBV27	CASSTMHLGTTYNEQFF	TGTGCCAGCAGTACGATGCACCTCGGGACAACATACAATGAGCAGTTCTTC
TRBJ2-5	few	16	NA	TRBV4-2	CASSQGTTPAEETQYF	TGTGCCAGCAGCCAAGGGACGACTCCAGCCGAAGAGACCCAGTACTTC
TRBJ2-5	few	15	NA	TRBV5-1	CASSLRDSVWETQYF	TGCGCCAGCAGCTTGAGGGACTCGGTGTGGGAGACCCAGTACTTC
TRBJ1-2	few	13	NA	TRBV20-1	CSARDEASYGYTF	TGCAGTGCTAGAGATGAGGCGTCCTATGGCTACACCTTC
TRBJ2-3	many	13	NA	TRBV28	CASRSQGEDTQYF	TGTGCCAGCAGATCCCAGGGCGAAGATACGCAGTATTTT
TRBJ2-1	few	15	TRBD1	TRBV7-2	CASSLARQGRHEQFF	TGTGCCAGCAGCCTTGCCCGACAGGGAAGGCATGAGCAGTTCTTC
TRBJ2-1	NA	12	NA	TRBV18	CASSPVDREPFF	TGTGCCAGCTCACCAGTGGATAGGGAGCCGTTCTTC
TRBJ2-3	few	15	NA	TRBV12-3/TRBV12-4	CASSWGDGGTDTQYF	TGTGCCAGCAGTTGGGGGGACGGGGGCACAGATACGCAGTATTTT
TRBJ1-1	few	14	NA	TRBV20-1	CSARGMRENTEAFF	TGCAGTGCTAGGGGAATGAGGGAGAACACTGAAGCTTTCTTT
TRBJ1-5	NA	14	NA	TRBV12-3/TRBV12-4	CASRGRFSNQPQHF	TGTGCCAGCAGGGGGAGGTTCAGCAATCAGCCCCAGCATTTT
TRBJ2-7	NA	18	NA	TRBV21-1	CASSKVGTSGGTSYEQYF	TGTGCCAGCAGCAAAGTGGGAACTAGCGGGGGGACCTCCTACGAGCAGTACTTC
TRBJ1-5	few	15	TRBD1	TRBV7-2	CASSPTGGLNQPQHF	TGTGCCAGCAGCCCCACAGGGGGCTTGAATCAGCCCCAGCATTTT
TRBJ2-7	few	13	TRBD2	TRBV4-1	CALPGSGGGEQYF	TGCGCCCTCCCCGGCAGCGGGGGGGGTGAGCAGTACTTC
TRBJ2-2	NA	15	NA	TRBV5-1	CASSLSPGGSGELFF	TGCGCCAGCAGCCTCTCCCCTGGAGGGAGCGGGGAGCTGTTTTTT
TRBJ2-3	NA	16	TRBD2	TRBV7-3	CASSPVAGGTGDTQYF	TGTGCCAGCAGCCCCGTAGCGGGCGGGACCGGAGATACGCAGTATTTT
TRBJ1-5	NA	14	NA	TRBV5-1	CASSWVTGSQPQHF	TGCGCCAGCAGCTGGGTCACAGGCTCGCAGCCCCAGCATTTT
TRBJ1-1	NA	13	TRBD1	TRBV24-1	CATSESDRAGAFF	TGTGCCACCAGTGAATCGGACAGGGCGGGGGCTTTCTTT
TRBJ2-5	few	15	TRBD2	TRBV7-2	CAGSQGLAGVETQYF	TGTGCCGGATCTCAGGGACTAGCGGGGGTAGAGACCCAGTACTTC
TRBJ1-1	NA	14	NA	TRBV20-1	CSASDGHLDTEAFF	TGCAGTGCTAGTGACGGACACCTTGACACTGAAGCTTTCTTT
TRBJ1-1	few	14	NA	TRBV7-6	CASSFQDTTTEAFF	TGTGCCAGCAGCTTTCAGGACACGACCACTGAAGCTTTCTTT
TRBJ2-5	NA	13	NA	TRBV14	CASSQEQEGTQYF	TGTGCCAGCAGCCAAGAACAGGAGGGGACCCAGTACTTC
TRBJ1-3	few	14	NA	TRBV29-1	CSVLDMASGNTIYF	TGCAGCGTCCTGGACATGGCCTCTGGAAACACCATATATTTT
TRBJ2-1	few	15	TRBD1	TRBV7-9	CASSLGVGQGYEQFF	TGTGCCAGCAGCTTAGGAGTGGGACAGGGCTATGAGCAGTTCTTC
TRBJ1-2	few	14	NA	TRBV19	CASSISGNNYGYTF	TGTGCCAGTAGTATTTCTGGGAACAACTATGGCTACACCTTC
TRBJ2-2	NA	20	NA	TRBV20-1	CSARDLSGQGSLAGAGELFF	TGCAGTGCTAGAGATCTCTCGGGACAGGGCTCCTTAGCGGGGGCCGGGGAGCTGTTTTTT
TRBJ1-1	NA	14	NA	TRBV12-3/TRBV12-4	CASRDSTMNTEAFF	TGTGCCAGCAGGGACAGCACTATGAACACTGAAGCTTTCTTT
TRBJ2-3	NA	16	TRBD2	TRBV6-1	CASRNSGGGSTDTQYF	TGTGCCAGCAGAAATAGCGGGGGGGGTAGCACAGATACGCAGTATTTT
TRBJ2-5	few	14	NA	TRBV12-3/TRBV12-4	CASRLRDSQETQYF	TGTGCCAGCAGGCTCCGGGACTCCCAAGAGACCCAGTACTTC
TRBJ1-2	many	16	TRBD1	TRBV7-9	CASSLNRGRTNYGYTF	TGTGCCAGCAGCTTAAACAGGGGGCGAACTAACTATGGCTACACCTTC
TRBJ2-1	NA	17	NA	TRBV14	CASSRRPVANKYNEQFF	TGTGCCAGCAGCCGCCGCCCGGTAGCGAATAAATACAATGAGCAGTTCTTC
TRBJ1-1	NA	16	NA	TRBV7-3	CASSPPVQTMNTEAFF	TGTGCCAGCAGCCCCCCAGTACAGACTATGAACACTGAAGCTTTCTTT
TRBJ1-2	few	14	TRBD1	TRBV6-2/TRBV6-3	CASTGWTGASGYTF	TGTGCCAGCACCGGATGGACAGGGGCGAGTGGCTACACCTTC
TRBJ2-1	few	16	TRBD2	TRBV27	CASSLMLAGGPGEQFF	TGTGCCAGCAGTTTGATGCTAGCGGGGGGGCCGGGTGAGCAGTTCTTC
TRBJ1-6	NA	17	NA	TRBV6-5	CASSYSIPNSYNSPLHF	TGTGCCAGCAGTTACTCGATACCGAATTCCTATAATTCACCCCTCCACTTT
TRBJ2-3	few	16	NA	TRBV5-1	CASSLGVGPGTDTQYF	TGCGCCAGCAGCTTGGGCGTTGGACCCGGCACAGATACGCAGTATTTT
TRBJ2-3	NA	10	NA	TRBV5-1	CASKGDTQYF	TGCGCCAGCAAAGGAGATACGCAGTATTTT
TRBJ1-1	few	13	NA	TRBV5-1	CASSVSGIIEAFF	TGCGCCAGCAGCGTCTCGGGGATTATTGAAGCTTTCTTT
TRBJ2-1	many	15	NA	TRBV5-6	CASSLNQGRYNEQFF	TGTGCCAGCAGCTTGAACCAGGGAAGGTACAATGAGCAGTTCTTC
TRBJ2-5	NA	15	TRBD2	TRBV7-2	CASSLDSGGGRTQYF	TGTGCCAGCAGCTTAGATAGCGGGGGGGGGAGGACCCAGTACTTC
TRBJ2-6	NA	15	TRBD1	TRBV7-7	CASSLGQGAVNVLTF	TGTGCCAGCAGCTTAGGGCAGGGGGCGGTCAACGTCCTGACTTTC
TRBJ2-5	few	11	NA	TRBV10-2	CASTQGVTQYF	TGCGCCAGCACCCAGGGTGTAACCCAGTACTTC
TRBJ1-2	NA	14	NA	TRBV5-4	CASSSRTDAYGYTF	TGTGCCAGCAGCTCTCGGACAGACGCCTATGGCTACACCTTC
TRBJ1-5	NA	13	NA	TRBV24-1	CATSGGDNQPQHF	TGTGCCACCAGTGGGGGGGACAATCAGCCCCAGCATTTT
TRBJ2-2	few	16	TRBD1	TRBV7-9	CASSPARTGRTGELFF	TGTGCCAGCAGCCCCGCCCGGACAGGGCGGACCGGGGAGCTGTTTTTT
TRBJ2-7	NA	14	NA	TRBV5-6	CASSVGAWDYEQYF	TGTGCCAGCAGTGTTGGCGCCTGGGACTACGAGCAGTACTTC
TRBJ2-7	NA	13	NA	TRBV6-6	CASSPVQNYEQYF	TGTGCCAGCAGTCCTGTCCAGAACTACGAGCAGTACTTC
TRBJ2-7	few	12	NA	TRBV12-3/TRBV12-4	CASKGAPYEQYF	TGTGCCAGCAAAGGGGCGCCCTACGAGCAGTACTTC
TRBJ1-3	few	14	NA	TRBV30	CACEVAGSGNTIYF	TGTGCCTGTGAGGTCGCGGGCTCTGGAAACACCATATATTTT
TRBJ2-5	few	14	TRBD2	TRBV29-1	CSVVEAGGLQTQYF	TGCAGCGTTGTTGAGGCGGGGGGGCTTCAGACCCAGTACTTC
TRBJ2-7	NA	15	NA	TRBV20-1	CSARAPSGRLGEQYF	TGCAGTGCTAGAGCCCCCAGCGGACGGCTGGGAGAGCAGTACTTC
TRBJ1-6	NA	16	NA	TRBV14	CASSQWIDRPNSPLHF	TGTGCCAGCAGCCAATGGATCGACAGGCCTAATTCACCCCTCCACTTT
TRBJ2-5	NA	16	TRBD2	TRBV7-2	CASSLISGLAGETQYF	TGTGCCAGCAGCTTAATCTCGGGACTAGCGGGGGAGACCCAGTACTTC
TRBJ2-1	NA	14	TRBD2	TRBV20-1	CSARVLAGYNEQFF	TGCAGTGCTAGAGTACTAGCGGGCTACAATGAGCAGTTCTTC
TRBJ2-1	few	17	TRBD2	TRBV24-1	CATSDFKLAGFGDEQFF	TGTGCCACCAGTGATTTCAAACTAGCGGGGTTTGGTGATGAGCAGTTCTTC
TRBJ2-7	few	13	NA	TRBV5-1	CASSLAASHEQYF	TGCGCCAGCAGCTTGGCCGCATCCCACGAGCAGTACTTC